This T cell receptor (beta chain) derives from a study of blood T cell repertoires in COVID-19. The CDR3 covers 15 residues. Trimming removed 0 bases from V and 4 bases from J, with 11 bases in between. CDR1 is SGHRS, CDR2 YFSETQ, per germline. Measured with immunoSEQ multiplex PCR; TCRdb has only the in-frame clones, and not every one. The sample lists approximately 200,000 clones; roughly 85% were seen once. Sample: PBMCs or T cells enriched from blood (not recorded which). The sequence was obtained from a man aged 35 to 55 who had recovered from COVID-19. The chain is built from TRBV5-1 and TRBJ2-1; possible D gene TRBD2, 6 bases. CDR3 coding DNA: TGCGCCAGCAGCTTGGTAGGGACTCGTTACAATGAGCAGTTCTTC. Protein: CASSLVGTRYNEQFF.